This T cell receptor beta chain was observed in a study of blood T cell repertoires in COVID-19. Per the original methods: Reference gene primer amplification gave nucleated cell count estimates. Using immunoSEQ multiplex PCR, the repertoire was profiled, and TCRdb retains in-frame clones only, with some absent. V and J calls and clone size are given by that table; D and trimming were obtained from the DNA. Among about 380,000 clones listed, about 90% were seen once. Trimming removed 5 bases at V and 7 bases at J, with 8 bases between. Germline CDR1 KGHSH, CDR2 LQKENI. CDR3 length: 12 residues. Living in roughly 23 US areas, the participants were between roughly 18 and 89 years of age. Self-reported history from a screening survey and questionnaire set each donor's cohort.

V gene TRBV18 combines with J gene TRBJ2-2, with D possibly matching TRBD1 (6 bases). Sequenced: PBMCs or T cells enriched from blood (not recorded which). This TCR was recovered from a man under 40 who had recovered from COVID-19. CDR3 sequence (DNA): TGTGCCAGCTCAAACAGGGTCGGGGAGCTGTTTTTT. It encodes CASSNRVGELFF.